This TCR beta chain originates from a study of cytomegalovirus exposure and HLA in healthy donors. General study findings and limits: Across donors, most TCRs were seen rarely, yet some public ones were widespread.

Assay: immunoSEQ multiplex PCR; the TCRdb copy retains only in-frame clones and omits some. Altogether under 200,000 clones are present, around nine tenths being singletons, with the ten largest covering 10%. On this clone: Its antigen is not known.

CDR3 length: 16 residues. Trimming cost V 5 bases and J 3 bases, with 18 bases left between them. Germline V gene lookup returns CDR1 SEHNR and CDR2 FQNEAQ (reference sequence). The receptor's source is a young woman in good health and CMV-seropositive. The chain couples TRBV7-9 to TRBJ2-3, with a possible D match to TRBD2 (5 bases). The sample taken for sequencing was PBMCs. CDR3 sequence: CASSPIFGEWTDTQYF. Here the CDR3 DNA reads TGTGCCAGCAGCCCGATTTTTGGGGAGTGGACAGATACGCAGTATTTT.